Listed below are T cell receptor beta chains from one sample, sequenced in a study of early T cells in non-severe SARS-CoV-2 infection. In TCRdb, the 5' RACE reads were re-called with MiXCR into one record per CDR3 protein. The sample yields fewer than 50,000 distinct CDR3 sequences, 3% to 4% seen once. Sequencing used whole blood. The receptors come from an adult who was a healthcare worker with PCR-confirmed SARS-CoV-2 infection or an uninfected control (not recorded which). CDR3s include the opening cysteine and the closing phenylalanine or tryptophan. D genes are given only for firm matches. Size is stated for part of the rows, as once, few or many counts, or as a class when the clone is expanded.

DNA: TGTGCCAGTAGGCCGGGGACAGGGTCTCGAGGCTACACCTTC; CDR3: CASRPGTGSRGYTF; length: 14; D: TRBD1; V: TRBV19; J: TRBJ1-2; size: .
DNA: TGTGCCAGCAGCGACTCTACGAGCACCGGGGAGCTGTTTTTT; CDR3: CASSDSTSTGELFF; length: 14; D: .; V: TRBV7-9; J: TRBJ2-2; size: .
DNA: TGTGCCAGCAGCTGGGGCAAAGTATACGAGCAGTACTTC; CDR3: CASSWGKVYEQYF; length: 13; D: .; V: TRBV5-6; J: TRBJ2-7; size: .
DNA: TGTGCCAGCAGCCCCTGGGGCAGTACTAATGAAAAACTGTTTTTT; CDR3: CASSPWGSTNEKLFF; length: 15; D: .; V: TRBV7-9; J: TRBJ1-4; size: many
DNA: TGTGCCAGCAGTGAAGTCAGAGCCACCGGGGAGCTGTTTTTT; CDR3: CASSEVRATGELFF; length: 14; D: .; V: TRBV6-1; J: TRBJ2-2; size: many
DNA: TGTGCCAGCAGCCCCCGGCTAGCGGGAGAACCTGTGCAGTACTTC; CDR3: CASSPRLAGEPVQYF; length: 15; D: TRBD2; V: TRBV7-8; J: TRBJ2-7; size: many
DNA: TGTGCCACCAGTGATAATCTGGGCCCCTATGAGCAGTTCTTC; CDR3: CATSDNLGPYEQFF; length: 14; D: .; V: TRBV24-1; J: TRBJ2-1; size: few
DNA: TGTGCCAGCAGCCGATTAGCGGGGGGGTCCCCAGAGACCCAGTACTTC; CDR3: CASSRLAGGSPETQYF; length: 16; D: TRBD2; V: TRBV3-1; J: TRBJ2-5; size: many
DNA: TGCAGTGCCAGGAAGGGGACAGCATATAATTCACCCCTCCACTTT; CDR3: CSARKGTAYNSPLHF; length: 15; D: TRBD1; V: TRBV20-1; J: TRBJ1-6; size: many
DNA: TGCAGCGTTCTCTGGTCAGGGCGAGAGACCCAGTACTTC; CDR3: CSVLWSGRETQYF; length: 13; D: .; V: TRBV29-1; J: TRBJ2-5; size: many
DNA: TGTGCCAGCAGCTTGGTTCAGTCCTATGGCTACACCTTC; CDR3: CASSLVQSYGYTF; length: 13; D: .; V: TRBV5-5; J: TRBJ1-2; size: few
DNA: TGTGCCAGCTCAAGGAGGGGGCCGAGTATTTCGGATACGCAGTATTTT; CDR3: CASSRRGPSISDTQYF; length: 16; D: .; V: TRBV6-5; J: TRBJ2-3; size: many
DNA: TGCAGTGCCACACGGCGGCTCATAGATTACGAGCAGTACTTC; CDR3: CSATRRLIDYEQYF; length: 14; D: .; V: TRBV20-1; J: TRBJ2-7; size: many
DNA: TGTGCCAGCAGACACAGGGGGACCCTCTACGAGCAGTACTTC; CDR3: CASRHRGTLYEQYF; length: 14; D: TRBD1; V: TRBV6-1; J: TRBJ2-7; size: many
DNA: TGTGCCAGCAGCTTAAACCAAGAGACCCAGTACTTC; CDR3: CASSLNQETQYF; length: 12; D: .; V: TRBV11-2; J: TRBJ2-5; size: many
DNA: TGTGCCAGCAGCCTCGGACCCTGGGAGACCCAGTACTTC; CDR3: CASSLGPWETQYF; length: 13; D: .; V: TRBV7-9; J: TRBJ2-5; size: many
DNA: TGTGCCAGCAGTTACTCGAAACTAAGACAAGGGGGCAATGAGCAGTTCTTC; CDR3: CASSYSKLRQGGNEQFF; length: 17; D: .; V: TRBV6-5; J: TRBJ2-1; size: many
DNA: TGTGCCAGCAGCTCGACAGGTGCCGGGAACGAGCAGTACTTC; CDR3: CASSSTGAGNEQYF; length: 14; D: .; V: TRBV7-8; J: TRBJ2-7; size: few
DNA: TGTGCCAGCCAGTCCGCTGCTCTAGCGGGAGGGGCATTTCAGGAGACCCAGTACTTC; CDR3: CASQSAALAGGAFQETQYF; length: 19; D: TRBD2; V: TRBV6-1; J: TRBJ2-5; size: few
DNA: TGTGCCTCCCGGACTAGCGGGCTCACAGATACGCAGTATTTT; CDR3: CASRTSGLTDTQYF; length: 14; D: TRBD2; V: TRBV6-5; J: TRBJ2-3; size: many
DNA: TGTGCCAGCAGCTCGATCGACAGGCTAAGCACTGAAGCTTTCTTT; CDR3: CASSSIDRLSTEAFF; length: 15; D: .; V: TRBV9; J: TRBJ1-1; size: many
DNA: TGTGCCAGCAGTCGGACTAGCAGTTTCACAGATACGCAGTATTTT; CDR3: CASSRTSSFTDTQYF; length: 15; D: TRBD2; V: TRBV6-5; J: TRBJ2-3; size: .
DNA: TGCAGCGTTACGACCTTGGGGCAGCCGAACACCGGGGAGCTGTTTTTT; CDR3: CSVTTLGQPNTGELFF; length: 16; D: .; V: TRBV29-1; J: TRBJ2-2; size: many
DNA: TGTGCCAGCAGGAGAGCGGGGAGCACAGATACGCAGTATTTT; CDR3: CASRRAGSTDTQYF; length: 14; D: TRBD2; V: TRBV12-3/TRBV12-4; J: TRBJ2-3; size: many
DNA: TGTGCCAGCAGCTCCCCCCGGCCGGGAGCAACTAATGAAAAACTGTTTTTT; CDR3: CASSSPRPGATNEKLFF; length: 17; D: .; V: TRBV7-9; J: TRBJ1-4; size: many